This entry lists 11 T cell receptor beta chains sequenced from one sample in a study of blood T cell repertoires in COVID-19. The table came from immunoSEQ multiplex PCR; TCRdb's copy has only in-frame clones and leaves some out. Among some 180,000 clones listed, 75% to 80% were seen once. The sample comprised peripheral blood. These receptors originate from a woman aged 50 to 60 with active or convalescent COVID-19.

CDR3 amino acids: CASSLETSGRINEQFF. The CDR3, as DNA: TGCGCCAGCAGCTTGGAGACTAGCGGGAGGATCAATGAGCAGTTCTTC. The chain combines TRBV5-1 with TRBJ2-1, with 13 nucleotides matching TRBD2. CDR1 and CDR2 from the germline V gene are SGHRS and YFSETQ. With V trimmed by 0 bases and J by 6 bases, 3 bases remained unmatched. This CDR3 spans 16 amino acids.

This clone was seen a single time. This chain links TRBV4-2 with TRBJ2-5; 10 nucleotides agree with TRBD1. This CDR3 contains 15 residues. V was pared by 3 bases and J by 5 bases, with 6 bases of the junction left unmatched. The V gene's germline CDR1 is LGHNA and CDR2 YNFKEQ. The CDR3 DNA sequence: TGTGCCAGCAGCCAGCTGGGGGGACAGGGGGAGACCCAGTACTTC. Encoded protein: CASSQLGGQGETQYF.

The chain links TRBV30 to TRBJ2-1; TRBD2 matches 7 bases. Germline loops: CDR1 GTSNPN, CDR2 SVGIG (reference sequence). This CDR3 spans 12 amino acids. V shed 4 bases, J shed 13 bases, and the junction held 10 bases outside the gene matches. The CDR3: CAWTRPAGNQFF. CDR3 DNA sequence: TGTGCCTGGACCCGTCCAGCGGGAAACCAGTTCTTC.

About this clone: Additional DNA sequences in this sample encode the identical CDR3. The V gene is TRBV2, the J gene TRBJ2-5; D is ambiguous. The V gene lost 4 bases and the J gene lost 1 base, with 4 bases spanning the gap. The CDR3 runs 12 residues. The germline gives CDR1 SNHLY, CDR2 FYNNEI. The CDR3, as DNA: TGTGCCAGCAGTGCCCTCCAAGAGACCCAGTACTTC. It translates to CASSALQETQYF.

This sequence joins TRBV28 and TRBJ1-2, with D unresolved. This CDR3 spans 13 amino acids. With 8 bases removed from V and 5 bases from J, the gap between germline ends came to 15 bases. Germline V gene sequence: CDR1 MDHEN, CDR2 SYDVKM. CDR3 residues: CASRVTPLYGYTF. Here the CDR3 DNA reads TGTGCCAGCCGGGTGACCCCCCTATATGGCTACACCTTC.

The chain recombines TRBV4-3 with TRBJ2-5; D possibly corresponds to TRBD1 (5 bases). The CDR3 length is 16 residues. With 0 bases removed from V and 2 bases from J, the gap between germline ends came to 13 bases. Germline values: CDR1 LGHNA, CDR2 YSLEER. The CDR3 is CASSQDLSAGQETQYF. DNA of the CDR3: TGCGCCAGCAGCCAAGATCTGTCGGCAGGGCAAGAGACCCAGTACTTC.

The CDR3: CASSLEAGPQNTEAFF. CDR3 bases: TGCGCCAGCAGCTTGGAGGCTGGGCCCCAAAACACTGAAGCTTTCTTT. The rearrangement links TRBV5-1 to TRBJ1-1; D is ambiguous. Germline V gene data show CDR1 as SGHRS and CDR2 as YFSETQ. V lost 0 bases, J lost 2 bases, and 14 bases lay in between. There are 16 residues in the CDR3.

This clone was counted ten times or more. The V call is TRBV9, the J call TRBJ1-4; D is unclear. CDR3 length equals 14 residues. Trimming pared 4 bases from V and 2 bases from J, leaving 9 bases between. The germline CDR1 and CDR2 sequences are SGDLS and YYNGEE. In DNA form, the CDR3 reads TGTGCCAGCAGCCCACCCGGGACTAATGAAAAACTGTTTTTT. Translation gives CASSPPGTNEKLFF.

V usage is TRBV27 and J usage is TRBJ1-2; D might be TRBD1 (5 bases). The CDR3 extends over 16 amino acids. The germline V gene encodes CDR1 MNHEY and CDR2 SMNVEV (reference sequence). V lost 6 bases to trimming and J lost 2 bases, with 19 bases between them. CDR3 in DNA: TGTGCCAGCAGCCGGGGGTGGGTTCCAGGGAACTATGGCTACACCTTC. Encoded protein: CASSRGWVPGNYGYTF.

This clone was counted only a few times. The chain recombines TRBV13 with TRBJ2-6; D is ambiguous. Germline CDR1 reads PRHDT; CDR2 reads FYEKMQ (reference sequence). CDR3 length: 15 residues. The V end was cut by 0 bases, the J end by 4 bases, with 7 bases between. The CDR3 nucleotides read TGTGCCAGCAGCTTAGGCGGCGGAGGGGCCAACGTCCTGACTTTC. Translation: CASSLGGGGANVLTF.

This rearrangement joins TRBV7-5 to TRBJ2-3; the D call TRBD2 from the table was never checked on the DNA. TRBV7-5 is deemed a pseudogene. The CDR3 spans 17 residues. CDR3 in amino acids: CARSSSKSGGRTDTQYF. The DNA of the CDR3 is TGTGCCAGAAGCTCCAGTAAAAGCGGGGGGCGCACAGATACGCAGTATTTT.